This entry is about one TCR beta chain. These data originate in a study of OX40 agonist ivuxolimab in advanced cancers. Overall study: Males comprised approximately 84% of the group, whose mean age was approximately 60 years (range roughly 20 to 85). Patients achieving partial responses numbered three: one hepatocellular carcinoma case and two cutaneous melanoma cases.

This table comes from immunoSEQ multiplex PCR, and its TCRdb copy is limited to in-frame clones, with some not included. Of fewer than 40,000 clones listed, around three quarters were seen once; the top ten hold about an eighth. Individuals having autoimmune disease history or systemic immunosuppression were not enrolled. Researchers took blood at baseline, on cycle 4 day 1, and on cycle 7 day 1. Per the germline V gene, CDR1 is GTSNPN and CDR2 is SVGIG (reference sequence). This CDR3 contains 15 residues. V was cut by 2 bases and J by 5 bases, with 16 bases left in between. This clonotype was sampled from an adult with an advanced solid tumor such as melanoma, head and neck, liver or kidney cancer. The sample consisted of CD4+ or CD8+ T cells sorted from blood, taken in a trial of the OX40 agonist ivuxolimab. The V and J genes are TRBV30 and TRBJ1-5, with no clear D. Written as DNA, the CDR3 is TGTGCCTGGAGTATGCGTGCGGCCGCTGATCAGCCCCAGCATTTT. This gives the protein CAWSMRAAADQPQHF.